The 2 T cell receptor beta chains below come from one sample, sequenced in a study of blood T cells in healthy people across ages. Alongside a J-beta primer mix, a sample-barcoded 5' primer served in a second PCR lasting roughly 6 to 12 cycles. MiXCR was run by TCRdb on the 5' RACE reads, yielding one entry per CDR3 protein. Among roughly 1.5 million distinct CDR3 sequences listed, 35% to 45% were seen once. What was sequenced was blood. All receptors come from a young woman in good health.

The chain employs TRBV20-1 and TRBJ2-1; 10 bases match TRBD2. The CDR3 totals 18 residues. CDR1 is DFQATT and CDR2 is SNEGSKA in the germline V gene (reference sequence). V lost 0 bases, J lost 5 bases, and 13 bases stayed unmatched. CDR3 bases: TGCAGTGCTAGAGATGTTTTAGCGGGGGGCCTCTTCAACAATGAGCAGTTCTTC. This gives the protein CSARDVLAGGLFNNEQFF.

The genes are TRBV28 and TRBJ2-1; 10 bases are shared with TRBD2. Unmatched junction bases numbered 7, after V lost 7 bases and J lost 4 bases. CDR1 MDHEN and CDR2 SYDVKM come from the germline V gene. The CDR3 contains 15 residues. The CDR3 coding sequence is TGTGCCAGCAACCCGGGACTAGCGAAATACAATGAGCAGTTCTTC. This translates into CASNPGLAKYNEQFF.